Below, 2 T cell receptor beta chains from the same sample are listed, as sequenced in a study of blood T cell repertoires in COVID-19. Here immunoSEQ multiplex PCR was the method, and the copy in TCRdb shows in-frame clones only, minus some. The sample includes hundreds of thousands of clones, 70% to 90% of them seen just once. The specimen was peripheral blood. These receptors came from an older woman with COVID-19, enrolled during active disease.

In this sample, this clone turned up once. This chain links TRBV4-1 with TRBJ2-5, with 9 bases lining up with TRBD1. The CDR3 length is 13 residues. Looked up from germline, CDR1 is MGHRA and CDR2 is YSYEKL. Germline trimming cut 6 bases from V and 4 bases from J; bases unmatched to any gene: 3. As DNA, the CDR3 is TGCGCCAGCAGGCCGACAGGGGGAGAGACCCAGTACTTC. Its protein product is CASRPTGGETQYF.

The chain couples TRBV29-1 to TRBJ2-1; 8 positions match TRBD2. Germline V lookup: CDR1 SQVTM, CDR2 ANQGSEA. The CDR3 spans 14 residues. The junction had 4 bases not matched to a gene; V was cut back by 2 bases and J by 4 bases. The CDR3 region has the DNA TGCAGCGTTGAAACGGGGGGGCCGTACAATGAGCAGTTCTTC. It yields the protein CSVETGGPYNEQFF.